The clone carrying this TCR beta chain was recorded many times. Its matching antigen is unknown. Germline-derived CDR1 and CDR2 are LNHDA and SQIVND (reference sequence). The CDR3 covers 15 residues. The V gene end was trimmed by 7 bases and the J gene end by 5 bases; junction bases not matched to a gene: 6. This specimen belongs to a study of metastatic and nonmetastatic thyroid tumors. Study background: The authors compared repertoires across blood and tumor or nodule tissue from malignant and benign thyroid patients. Findings and caveats of the study: Reports indicated that malignant thyroid tumors showed significantly higher TCR beta diversity than benign nodules did, in blood and tumor.

Every patient underwent thyroid surgery untreated. TCRdb re-processed the PCR reads through MiXCR. The table includes some 29,000 clones, 3.7% detected once. The specimen was blood. The chain is built from TRBV19 and TRBJ2-5; 14 bases align to TRBD2. The TCR comes from a male donor with papillary thyroid cancer or a benign thyroid nodule (not recorded which). Some clones in this sample may be carry-over from other donors' samples. CDR3 sequence (DNA): TGTGCCAGTACAGGACTAGCGGGGGGCCGGGAGACCCAGTACTTC. Translated, it gives CASTGLAGGRETQYF.